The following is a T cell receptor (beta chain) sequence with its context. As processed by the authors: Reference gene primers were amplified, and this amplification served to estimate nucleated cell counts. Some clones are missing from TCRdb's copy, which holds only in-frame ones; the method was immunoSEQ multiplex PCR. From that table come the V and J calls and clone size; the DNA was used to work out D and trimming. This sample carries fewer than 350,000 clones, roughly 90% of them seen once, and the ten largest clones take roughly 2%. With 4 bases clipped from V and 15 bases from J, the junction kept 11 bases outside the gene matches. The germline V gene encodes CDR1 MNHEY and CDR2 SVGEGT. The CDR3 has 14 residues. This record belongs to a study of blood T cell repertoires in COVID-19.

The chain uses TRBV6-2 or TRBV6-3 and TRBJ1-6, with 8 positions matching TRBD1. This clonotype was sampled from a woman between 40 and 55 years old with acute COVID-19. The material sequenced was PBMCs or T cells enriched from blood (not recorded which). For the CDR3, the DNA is TGTGCCAGCAGTTCCGGACAGGGAGTCGCGCGCCTCCACTTT. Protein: CASSSGQGVARLHF.